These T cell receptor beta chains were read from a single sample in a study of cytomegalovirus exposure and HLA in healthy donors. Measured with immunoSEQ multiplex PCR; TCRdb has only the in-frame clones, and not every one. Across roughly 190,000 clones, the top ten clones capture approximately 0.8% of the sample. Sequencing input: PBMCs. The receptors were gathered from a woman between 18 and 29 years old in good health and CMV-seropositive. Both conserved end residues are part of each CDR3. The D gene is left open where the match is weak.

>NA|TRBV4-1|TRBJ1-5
TGCGCCAGCAGCCAAGTTGGCGGAAATCAGCCCCAGCATTTT
CASSQVGGNQPQHF
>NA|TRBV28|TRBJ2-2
TGTGCCAGCAGTTTATCGGACACCGGGGAGCTGTTTTTT
CASSLSDTGELFF
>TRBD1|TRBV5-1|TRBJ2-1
TGCGCCAGCAGGTTAACACAGGGGACCTTATCCTACAATGAGCAGTTCTTC
CASRLTQGTLSYNEQFF
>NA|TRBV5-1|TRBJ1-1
TGCGCCAGCAGCTTGGTAACCGGGACACCAAACACTGAAGCTTTCTTT
CASSLVTGTPNTEAFF
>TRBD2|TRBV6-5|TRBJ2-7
TGTGCCAGCAGTGCAGGGACTAGCGGGAGCTACGAGCAGTACTTC
CASSAGTSGSYEQYF
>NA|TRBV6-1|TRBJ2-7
TGTGCCAGCAAGCGACAGGCCGGCCCCTACGAGCAGTACTTC
CASKRQAGPYEQYF
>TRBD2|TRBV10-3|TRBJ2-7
TGTGCCATCAGTGAGAATCGACTAGCGGGGAACGAGCAGTACTTC
CAISENRLAGNEQYF
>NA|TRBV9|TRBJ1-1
TGTGCCAGCAGCGTAACTACAGGGAATACTGAAGCTTTCTTT
CASSVTTGNTEAFF
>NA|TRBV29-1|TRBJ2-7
TGCAGCGTTGAAGTTAAGGACAACCCCTACGAGCAGTACTTC
CSVEVKDNPYEQYF
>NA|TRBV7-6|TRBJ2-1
TGTGCCAGCAGCCCCGGGGGTATCGGCACCTACAATGAGCAGTTCTTC
CASSPGGIGTYNEQFF
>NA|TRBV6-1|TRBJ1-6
TGTGCCAGCAGTGAGGTCAGGGAATCGCGGTCACCCCTCCACTTT
CASSEVRESRSPLHF
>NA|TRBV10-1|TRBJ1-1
TGCGCCAGCAGAGGACCGGGGTCAACTGAAGCTTTCTTT
CASRGPGSTEAFF
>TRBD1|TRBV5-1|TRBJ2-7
TGCGCCAGCAGCTTGCAACAGGGGGCGAAATACGAGCAGTACTTC
CASSLQQGAKYEQYF
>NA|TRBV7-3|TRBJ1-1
TGTGCCGGCAGCTTAAATCCAGTACGGACAACTGAGAACACTGAAGCTTTCTTT
CAGSLNPVRTTENTEAFF
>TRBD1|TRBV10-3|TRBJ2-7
TGTGCCACCAGGGGACAGGAGTCCTACGAGCAGTACTTC
CATRGQESYEQYF
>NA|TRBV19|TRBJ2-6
TGTGCCAGTAGCGAAACAGGGTCTGGGGCCAACGTCCTGACTTTC
CASSETGSGANVLTF
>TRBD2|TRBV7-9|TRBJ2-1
TGTGCCAGCAGCTTAAGCGGGAGGTCCTACAATGAGCAGTTCTTC
CASSLSGRSYNEQFF
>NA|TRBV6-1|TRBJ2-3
TGTGCCAGCAGTGTATCAAGGGCGGGATCAGATACGCAGTATTTT
CASSVSRAGSDTQYF
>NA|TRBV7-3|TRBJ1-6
TGTGCCAGCAGCAGGCGTGAGAGGGAGGACGAGTCTAGGAATTCACCCCTCCACTTT
CASSRREREDESRNSPLHF
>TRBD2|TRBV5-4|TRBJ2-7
TGTGCCAGCAGCTTGACTAGCGGGCTAACGTACGAGCAGTACTTC
CASSLTSGLTYEQYF
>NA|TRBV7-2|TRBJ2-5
TGTGCCAGCAGCTTGGGCCATGGGGAGACCCAGTACTTC
CASSLGHGETQYF
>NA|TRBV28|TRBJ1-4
TGTGCCAGCAGCACCAACTTTGGGGGGGGGAAAGGTGAAAAACTGTTTTTT
CASSTNFGGGKGEKLFF
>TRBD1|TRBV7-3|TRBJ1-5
TGTGCCAGCAGCCAAGACAGGGATCAGCCCCAGCATTTT
CASSQDRDQPQHF
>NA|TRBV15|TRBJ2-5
TGTGCCACCAGCAGAGATCCAGATGAGACCCAGTACTTC
CATSRDPDETQYF
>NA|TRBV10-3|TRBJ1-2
TGTGCCATCAGTGATGTCGACCGACTAAACTATGGCTACACCTTC
CAISDVDRLNYGYTF
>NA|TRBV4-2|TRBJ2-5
TGTGCCAGCAGCCAAGAGGGGAAGAGGGGGGAGACCCAGTACTTC
CASSQEGKRGETQYF
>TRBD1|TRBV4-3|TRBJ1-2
TGCGCCAGCAGCCTCCGGGTGACAGGGGGCGTCGGGTATGGCTACACCTTC
CASSLRVTGGVGYGYTF
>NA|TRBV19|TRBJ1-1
TGTGCCAGTAGAGCAGGGGTAAACACTGAAGCTTTCTTT
CASRAGVNTEAFF
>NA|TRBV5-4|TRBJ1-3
TGTGCCAACTCAGGGTCACCCGGAAACACCATATATTTT
CANSGSPGNTIYF
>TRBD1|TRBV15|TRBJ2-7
TGTGCCACCAGGCAGGGGGCCACCTACGAGCAGTACTTC
CATRQGATYEQYF
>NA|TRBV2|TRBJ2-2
TGTGCCAGCAGCTCGGACATCGGGGAGCTGTTTTTT
CASSSDIGELFF
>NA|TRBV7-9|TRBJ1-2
TGTGCCAGCAGCTCGACAGCTAACTATGGCTACACCTTC
CASSSTANYGYTF
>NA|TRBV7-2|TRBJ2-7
TGTGCCAGCAGCCTGAGCCCGGGCGGGGTCGAGCAGTACTTC
CASSLSPGGVEQYF
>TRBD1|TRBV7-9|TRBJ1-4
TGTGCCAGCAGCTTAGTTCCCGGGACAGGGGAGCCAACTAATGAAAAACTGTTTTTT
CASSLVPGTGEPTNEKLFF
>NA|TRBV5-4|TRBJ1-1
TGTGCCAGCAGCTTACCCCTCCCGGGACAACAGAACACTGAAGCTTTCTTT
CASSLPLPGQQNTEAFF
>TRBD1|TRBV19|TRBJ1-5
TGTGCCAGTAGTAAAACAGGGGGCCCTCTCGCTCTGCCCCAGCATTTT
CASSKTGGPLALPQHF
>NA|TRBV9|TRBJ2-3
TGTGCCAGCAGCGTAGGGCGCGGGAGCACAGATACGCAGTATTTT
CASSVGRGSTDTQYF
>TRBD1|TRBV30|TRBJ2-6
TGTGCCTGGCTAACAGGGGCTGGGGCCAACGTCCTGACTTTC
CAWLTGAGANVLTF
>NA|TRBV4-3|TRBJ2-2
TGCGCCAGCAGCCAAGATTACGGCGGGGCCGGGGAGCTGTTTTTT
CASSQDYGGAGELFF
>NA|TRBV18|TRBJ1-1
TGTGCCAGCTCCAACGGGGACACTGAAGCTTTCTTT
CASSNGDTEAFF
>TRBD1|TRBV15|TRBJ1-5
TGTGCCACCAGCCGTGGGGAGACAGGGAACAATCAGCCCCAGCATTTT
CATSRGETGNNQPQHF
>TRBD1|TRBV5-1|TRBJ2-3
TGCGCCAGCAGCCCGCGGACAGGGGGCAACACGCAGTATTTT
CASSPRTGGNTQYF
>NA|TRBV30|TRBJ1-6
TGTGCCTCCGCCTCGCGGGGCAGGGAGAGCTCCTATAATTCACCCCTCCACTTT
CASASRGRESSYNSPLHF
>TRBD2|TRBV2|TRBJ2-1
TGTGCCAGCAGGGGCGGGGGGGGCTCCTACAATGAGCAGTTCTTC
CASRGGGGSYNEQFF
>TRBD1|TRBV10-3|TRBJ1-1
TGTGCCATCAGATCCGGACAGGGAGAGACTGAAGCTTTCTTT
CAIRSGQGETEAFF
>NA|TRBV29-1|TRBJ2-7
TGCAGCGTTGAAGTCCCGGACACGAGCTCCTACGAGCAGTACTTC
CSVEVPDTSSYEQYF